Shown below are 13 T cell receptor beta chains from a single sample sequenced in a study of shared clonotypes between healthy human individuals. The table came from immunoSEQ multiplex PCR; TCRdb's copy has only in-frame clones and leaves some out. The data contain over a million clones, roughly 80% of them singletons. The sequencing input was memory CD4+ T cells sorted from blood. Subset reported: CD45RA-negative fraction. These receptor sequences come from a man between 18 and 35 years old in good health.

The chain combines TRBV6-1 with TRBJ2-7; 13 nucleotides line up with TRBD2. The CDR3 totals 15 residues. J gave up 5 bases and V 7 bases, and 8 bases lay outside the gene matches. Germline CDR1 MNHNS, CDR2 SASEGT. This chain's CDR3 is CASTPGLAGYDEQYF. CDR3 DNA sequence: TGTGCCAGCACCCCGGGACTAGCGGGATACGACGAGCAGTACTTC.

V and J are TRBV4-3 and TRBJ2-1; D might be TRBD1 (5 bases). Germline-derived CDR1 and CDR2 are LGHNA and YSLEER. CDR3 length: 19 residues. V was trimmed by 5 bases and J by 2 bases, leaving 25 bases between them. CDR3 DNA: TGCGCCAGCAGCTTTTTTGATTCCCTCCGACAGTTACCCTACAATGAGCAGTTCTTC. Its protein is CASSFFDSLRQLPYNEQFF.

The gene calls are TRBV5-6 and TRBJ1-5, with 7 bases lining up with TRBD1. The trim removed 2 bases at V and 5 bases at J, leaving 1 base unmatched. The length of the CDR3 is 13 residues. The germline V gene encodes CDR1 SGHDT and CDR2 YYEEEE. The DNA of the CDR3 is TGTGCCAGCAGCTTCGACAGGGATCAGCCCCAGCATTTT. It specifies CASSFDRDQPQHF.

This rearrangement joins TRBV2 to TRBJ2-2; 9 bases match TRBD1. The CDR3 totals 17 residues. Germline lookup yields CDR1 SNHLY and CDR2 FYNNEI. The trim removed 2 bases at V and 2 bases at J, leaving 6 bases unmatched. CDR3 nucleotides: TGTGCCAGCAGTGAATCATGGGGACAGGGTAACACCGGGGAGCTGTTTTTT. As protein: CASSESWGQGNTGELFF.

This sequence joins TRBV6-6 and TRBJ1-5; 8 bases are a match to TRBD1. The V gene end was trimmed by 2 bases and the J gene end by 5 bases; junction bases not matched to a gene: 8. CDR3 length equals 16 residues. CDR1 is MNHNY, CDR2 SVGAGI, per germline (reference sequence). The CDR3 sequence is CASSYPDRGGDQPQHF. The DNA of the CDR3 is TGTGCCAGCAGTTACCCCGACAGGGGCGGGGATCAGCCCCAGCATTTT.

This chain joins TRBV5-4 and TRBJ2-5, with 7 bases that match TRBD1. In germline, CDR1 is SGHNT, CDR2 YYREEE (reference sequence). CDR3 size: 14 residues. J was trimmed by 9 bases and V by 4 bases; bases with no gene match: 12. CDR3 loop: CASSLRGGEDSQYF. CDR3 coding DNA: TGTGCCAGCAGCCTACGAGGGGGCGAGGACTCCCAGTACTTC. The whole variable domain, remainder taken from reference TRBV5-4 and TRBJ2-5, is ETGVTQSPTHLIKTRGQQVTLRCSSQSGHNTVSWYQQALGQGPQFIFQYYREEENGRGNFPPRFSGLQFPNYSSELNVNALELDDSALYLCASSLRGGEDSQYFGPGTRLLVL.

The chain joins TRBV10-2 to TRBJ2-2, with a weak D call TRBD1 (5 bases). V dropped 6 bases and J dropped 1 base, with 6 bases sitting between them. This CDR3 has 13 amino acids. Germline values: CDR1 WSHSY, CDR2 SAAADI. The DNA for the CDR3 is TGCGCCAGCAGGCAGGGGAACACCGGGGAGCTGTTTTTT. Residues: CASRQGNTGELFF.

To note about this clone: This likely stems from a read error, as it lies one base from a far larger clone. This chain uses TRBV6-4 with TRBJ2-6; D not resolved. This CDR3 region has 14 residues. CDR1 and CDR2 from the germline V gene are MRHNA and SNTAGT. The germline V and J ends were trimmed by 5 bases and 0 bases, with 5 bases remaining between them. The chain's CDR3 is CASSPFSGANVLTF. CDR3 in DNA: TGTGCCAGCAGTCCCTTCTCTGGGGCCAACGTCCTGACTTTC.

The chain has TRBV10-3 and TRBJ2-2; TRBD1 or TRBD2 may be the D gene (5 bases each). The CDR3 runs 17 residues. CDR1 and CDR2 (germline): ENHRY, SYGVKD. V shed 4 bases and J shed 1 base, with 16 bases lying between them. The CDR3 bases are TGTGCCATCAGTGGCGAGTCGGCAGGGAGGAACACCGGGGAGCTGTTTTTT. The encoded protein is CAISGESAGRNTGELFF.

This chain uses TRBV15 with TRBJ1-3; 8 bases are shared with TRBD1. The germline CDR1 and CDR2 sequences are LNHNV and YYDKDF (reference sequence). J gave up 6 bases and V 0 bases, and 4 bases lay outside the gene matches. There are 15 residues in the CDR3. The CDR3 sequence: CATSRELQGANTIYF. The CDR3 coding sequence is TGTGCCACCAGCAGAGAACTCCAGGGGGCAAACACCATATATTTT.

On this clone: Other DNA sequences in this sample translate to the same CDR3. This chain connects TRBV6-5 to TRBJ1-2; TRBD1 matches at 8 bases. The CDR3 consists of 13 residues. The V and J ends lost 5 bases and 2 bases, in that order; junction bases with no gene match: 1. Germline lookup yields CDR1 MNHEY and CDR2 SVGAGI. CDR3 sequence: CASSRQGNYGYTF. CDR3 bases: TGTGCCAGCAGTCGACAGGGGAACTATGGCTACACCTTC.

V is TRBV18 and J is TRBJ2-2, with a weak D call TRBD1 (5 bases). The CDR3 runs to 13 residues. Looked up from germline, CDR1 is KGHSH and CDR2 is LQKENI. Between the trimmed V and J ends, which lost 8 bases and 7 bases, there was a span of 14 bases. CDR3 sequence reads: CASQDTNDGELFF. The CDR3 nucleotides read TGTGCCAGCCAGGACACTAATGACGGGGAGCTGTTTTTT.

For the CDR3, the DNA is TGTGCCAGCAGTTCAGGGGGCCCCACTGAAGCTTTCTTT. It encodes CASSSGGPTEAFF. The chain links TRBV28 to TRBJ1-1; the match to TRBD1 covers 8 bases. This CDR3 region has 13 residues. Germline V lookup: CDR1 MDHEN, CDR2 SYDVKM. Losses at the gene ends were 4 bases for V and 4 bases for J; bases not matched to a gene: 2.